This T cell receptor beta chain was captured in a study of T cell responses to AZD1222 COVID-19 vaccine. Measured with immunoSEQ multiplex PCR; TCRdb has only the in-frame clones, and not every one. The sample holds around 150,000 clones. General study points: The study found Spike-specific TCR breadth and depth rose after two AZD1222 doses. Baseline serostatus was positive in only a handful of AZD1222 recipients.

Details on this clone: Its antigen is as yet unknown.

The V end was cut by 0 bases, the J end by 4 bases, with 9 bases between. CDR1 and CDR2 (germline): MGHRA, YSYEKL. This CDR3 region has 14 residues. The source material was peripheral blood. The TCR was taken from an adult in good health. The chain uses TRBV4-1 and TRBJ1-1; D may be TRBD1 (5 bases). The CDR3 loop reads CASSQDSGFTEAFF. CDR3 nucleotide sequence: TGCGCCAGCAGCCAAGATTCAGGGTTCACTGAAGCTTTCTTT.